The T cell receptor (beta chain) described here comes from a study of blood T cells in healthy people across ages. The CDR3 sequence is 16 residues long. After removal of 7 bases from V and 0 bases from J, the junction contained 4 bases not matched to a gene. Germline CDR1 is MNHEY and CDR2 is SMNVEV (reference sequence). Primed by a sample-barcoded 5' primer and a J-beta primer mix, a second PCR proceeded for roughly 7 to 11 cycles. Each sample yielded at least 3 million CDR3-containing paired-end reads. From the 5' RACE reads, TCRdb called clonotypes with MiXCR, one entry per CDR3 protein. The table shows approximately 800,000 distinct CDR3 sequences, with 35% to 40% occurring only once.

The source is a young man in good health. V and J are TRBV27 and TRBJ2-1, with 12 positions matching TRBD2. Sequenced sample: blood. Written as DNA, the CDR3 is TGTGCCAGCACCCCTAGCGGGGGGGGCTCCTACAATGAGCAGTTCTTC. It encodes CASTPSGGGSYNEQFF.